This T cell receptor beta chain was captured by sequencing in a study of T cell changes during pregnancy in multiple sclerosis (dated by TCRdb to about 2019). With regard to the full study: Changes in the T cell repertoire over the course of pregnancy were examined in this study in women with multiple sclerosis.

A note on this clone: This clone's antigen is unknown. Base quality data are lacking; no much larger clone is found one base away.

Library generation was performed with the immunoSEQ multiplex PCR assay. TCRdb provides this immuneACCESS table in a form limited to in-frame rearrangements. Some clones are lacking; in checked studies, under half of them reflect an unresolved V gene, and why the rest are absent is not known. For this sample there are tens of thousands of clones; approximately 94% appear just once. The ten most abundant clones make up 2% to 3% of the sample. V is pruned by 0 bases and J by 12 bases, leaving 13 bases of the junction without a gene match. CDR1 and CDR2, per the germline V gene (reference sequence), are SEHNR and FQNEAQ. The CDR3 sequence holds 16 residues, the cysteine and phenylalanine included. The read is trimmed to its CDR3 DNA, 48 bases read in frame from base 1.

This specimen consisted of peripheral blood, obtained in the third trimester of pregnancy. The clonotype was recovered from a female donor with multiple sclerosis, enrolled in a pregnancy study. Recombination joined TRBV7-9 with TRBJ2-3; 9 nucleotides in the junction match TRBD2. For the CDR3, the sequence is CASSLARGLAGSRQYF. The bases read TGTGCCAGCAGCTTAGCGAGGGGTCTAGCGGGGTCCCGTCAGTATTTT.